Below, one T cell receptor (beta chain) is given with its context. These data come from a study of blood T cell repertoires in COVID-19. Study details: The samples span acute and convalescent COVID-19 from the United States, Italy and Spain. In each case, the material was cDNA or gDNA derived from T cells, B-cell-depleted T cells, or PBMCs.

CDR1 and CDR2 (germline): MNHNS, SASEGT. The CDR3 has 15 residues. With V trimmed by 1 base and J by 9 bases, 3 bases remained unmatched. The authors' processing: Reference gene primer amplification gave estimated nucleated cell counts. TCRdb's copy holds only in-frame clones and misses some; the assay was immunoSEQ multiplex PCR. The DNA gave D and trimming, while V, J and clone size come from that table. This sample has roughly 250,000 clones; about 85% occur once, and the top ten carry around 1%. Seattle cases were enrolled at active infection and followed longitudinally. Sequencing used peripheral blood. The chain employs TRBV6-1 and TRBJ1-6; 10 positions match TRBD1. The receptor comes from a human donor with COVID-19, enrolled during active disease. The donor label of this sample is uncertain. CDR3 sequence (DNA): TGTGCCAGCAGTGAAGGTCGGACAGGGGGTTCACCCCTCCACTTT. The encoded protein is CASSEGRTGGSPLHF.